Presented here are 13 T cell receptor beta chains from one specimen sequenced in a study of T cell responses to AZD1222 COVID-19 vaccine. The repertoire was sequenced with immunoSEQ multiplex PCR; TCRdb's copy has only in-frame clones and lacks some. The repertoire holds 95,000 or so clones, with 89% as singletons. The sequenced sample was peripheral blood, obtained on day 0 of MenACWY control vaccination. The receptors here all came from an adult in good health.

V gene TRBV11-2 combines with J gene TRBJ2-7, with D maybe TRBD1 (6 bases). CDR1 and CDR2 from the germline V gene are SGHAT and FQNNGV. The CDR3 consists of 15 residues. V was cut by 0 bases and J by 6 bases, with 15 bases left in between. As DNA, the CDR3 is TGTGCCAGCAGCTTAGAGCCAGGGGCCGTAGCCGAGCAGTACTTC. Translation gives CASSLEPGAVAEQYF.

This sequence joins TRBV7-2 and TRBJ2-7, with D uncertain. The germline V and J ends were trimmed by 5 bases and 4 bases, with 12 bases remaining between them. The CDR3 spans 13 residues. Per the germline V gene, CDR1 is SGHTA and CDR2 is FQGNSA. CDR3 DNA sequence: TGTGCCAGCAGCCCCACGCCAGGATACGAGCAGTACTTC. Its translation: CASSPTPGYEQYF.

This chain links TRBV21-1 with TRBJ1-2; the table calls TRBD1, which could not be checked here. TRBV21-1 is annotated as a pseudogene. The CDR3 loop spans 16 amino acids. CDR3 residues: CASSKGGQGNNYGYTF. CDR3 coding DNA: TGTGCCAGCAGCAAAGGCGGACAGGGGAATAACTATGGCTACACCTTC.

The V call is TRBV27, the J call TRBJ2-7; D uncertain. The CDR3 runs 17 residues. The V gene's germline CDR1 is MNHEY and CDR2 SMNVEV (reference sequence). V shed 5 bases and J shed 0 bases, with 20 bases lying between them. The CDR3 nucleotides are TGTGCCAGCAGTCCTCCCTTGCGGTATGAAAGCTCCTACGAGCAGTACTTC. It translates to CASSPPLRYESSYEQYF.

CDR3 DNA: TGTGCCAGCAATCCCACAGGGGCCGATCAGCCCCAGCATTTT. The encoded protein is CASNPTGADQPQHF. The chain joins TRBV2 to TRBJ1-5; 7 nucleotides align to TRBD1. The CDR3 totals 14 residues. The V segment lost 7 bases and the J segment 5 bases; nucleotides outside the gene matches: 8. Germline V gene data show CDR1 as SNHLY and CDR2 as FYNNEI.

The CDR3 spells CASSTQGSNTGELFF. The CDR3 DNA reads as TGTGCCAGCAGCACACAGGGATCGAACACCGGGGAGCTGTTTTTT. The chain combines TRBV9 with TRBJ2-2; maybe TRBD1 (6 bases). The ends were cut back, 4 bases at V and 0 bases at J, with 10 bases in the middle. Germline lookup yields CDR1 SGDLS and CDR2 YYNGEE. The CDR3 sequence is 15 residues long.

The CDR3 region is CASSLDRPSSYNSPLHF. DNA of the CDR3: TGTGCCAGCAGCTTGGACAGGCCGAGCTCCTATAATTCACCCCTCCACTTT. J is TRBJ1-6 and V is TRBV5-5, with a tentative D call TRBD1 (5 bases). CDR1 and CDR2 from the germline V gene are SGHKS and YYEKEE (reference sequence). V was clipped by 0 bases and J by 0 bases, with 10 bases between them. The CDR3 has 17 amino acids. The full variable domain, its missing parts supplied by reference TRBV5-5 and TRBJ1-6, is DAGVTQSPTHLIKTRGQQVTLRCSPISGHKSVSWYQQVLGQGPQFIFQYYEKEERGRGNFPDRFSARQFPNYSSELNVNALLLGDSALYLCASSLDRPSSYNSPLHFGNGTRLTVT.

This chain joins TRBV27 and TRBJ1-6; 9 bases line up with TRBD1. The CDR3 consists of 15 residues. Trimming at V came to 4 bases and at J to 6 bases, leaving 4 bases not matched to a gene. CDR1 is MNHEY and CDR2 is SMNVEV in the germline V gene (reference sequence). This chain's CDR3 is CASSYGTGINSPLHF. DNA for the CDR3: TGTGCCAGCAGTTACGGGACAGGGATTAATTCACCCCTCCACTTT.

The V call is TRBV7-2, the J call TRBJ2-7; D is uncertain. V lost 4 bases and J lost 1, with 8 bases in between. Germline loops: CDR1 SGHTA, CDR2 FQGNSA. The CDR3 has 13 residues. The CDR3 loop is CASSSTRSYEQYF. CDR3 coding DNA: TGTGCCAGCAGCTCCACCCGTTCCTACGAGCAGTACTTC.

V usage is TRBV10-2 and J usage is TRBJ2-7, with a tentative D call TRBD1 (7 bases). CDR3 size: 11 residues. V dropped 4 bases and J dropped 7 bases, with 8 bases sitting between them. Germline V lookup: CDR1 WSHSY, CDR2 SAAADI. The CDR3 region has the DNA TGCGCCAGCAGTGCAGGGGGGGAGCAGTACTTC. Amino acids: CASSAGGEQYF.

The V and J genes are TRBV29-1 and TRBJ2-1; 9 bases line up with TRBD2. CDR3 length equals 14 residues. With V trimmed by 8 bases and J by 2 bases, 7 bases remained unmatched. Germline CDR1 reads SQVTM; CDR2 reads ANQGSEA. The CDR3 protein is CSSRAGGPYNEQFF. The DNA for the CDR3 is TGCAGCAGCAGGGCGGGGGGGCCCTACAATGAGCAGTTCTTC.

V gene TRBV6-5 combines with J gene TRBJ2-7; no definite D call. This CDR3 spans 13 amino acids. V lost 5 bases to trimming and J lost 6 bases, with 14 bases between them. The germline V gene has CDR1 MNHEY and CDR2 SVGAGI. CDR3 residues: CASSQQRLLEQYF. The CDR3 nucleotides are TGTGCCAGCAGTCAACAGAGATTGCTCGAGCAGTACTTC.

This chain uses TRBV27 with TRBJ2-1; 9 nucleotides agree with TRBD2. The CDR3 contains 16 residues. J was trimmed by 4 bases and V by 6 bases; bases with no gene match: 10. Germline V gene lookup returns CDR1 MNHEY and CDR2 SMNVEV (reference sequence). The chain's CDR3 is CASSFQWAGGYNEQFF. The CDR3 DNA sequence: TGTGCCAGCAGCTTTCAATGGGCGGGGGGGTACAATGAGCAGTTCTTC.